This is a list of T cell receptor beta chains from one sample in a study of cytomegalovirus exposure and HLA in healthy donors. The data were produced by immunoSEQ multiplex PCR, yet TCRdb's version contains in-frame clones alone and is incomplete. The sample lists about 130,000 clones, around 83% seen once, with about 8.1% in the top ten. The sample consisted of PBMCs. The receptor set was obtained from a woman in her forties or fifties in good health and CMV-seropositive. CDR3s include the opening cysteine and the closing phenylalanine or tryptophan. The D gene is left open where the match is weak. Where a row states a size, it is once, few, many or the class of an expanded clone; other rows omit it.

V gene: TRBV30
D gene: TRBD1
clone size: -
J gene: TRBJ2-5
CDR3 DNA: TGTGCCTGGAGTGTAAGAGGACAGGGCCCAAAGACCCAGTACTTC
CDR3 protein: CAWSVRGQGPKTQYF

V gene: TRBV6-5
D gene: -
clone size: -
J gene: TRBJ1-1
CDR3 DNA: TGTGCCAGCAGTTCTCCCTGGGAGACTGAAGCTTTCTTT
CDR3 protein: CASSSPWETEAFF

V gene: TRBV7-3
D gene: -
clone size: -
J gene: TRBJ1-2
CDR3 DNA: TGTGCCAGCAGCTTAAACGGGGATGGCTACACCTTC
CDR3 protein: CASSLNGDGYTF

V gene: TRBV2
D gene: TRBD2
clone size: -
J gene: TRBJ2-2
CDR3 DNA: TGTGCCAGCATTGCGGGGGGGAACACCGGGGAGCTGTTTTTT
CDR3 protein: CASIAGGNTGELFF

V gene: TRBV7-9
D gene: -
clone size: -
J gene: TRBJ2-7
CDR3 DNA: TGTGCCAGCAGCTTAGAGGCGGTTTCCTACGAGCAGTACTTC
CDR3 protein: CASSLEAVSYEQYF

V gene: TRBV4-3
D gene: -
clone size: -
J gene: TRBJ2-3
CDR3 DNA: TGCGCCAGCAGCCAAGAAAGACTAAACACAGATACGCAGTATTTT
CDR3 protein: CASSQERLNTDTQYF

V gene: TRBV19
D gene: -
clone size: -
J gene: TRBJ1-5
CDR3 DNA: TGTGCCAGTAGTACCACGGGGGGTAAGCAGCCCCAGCATTTT
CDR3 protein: CASSTTGGKQPQHF

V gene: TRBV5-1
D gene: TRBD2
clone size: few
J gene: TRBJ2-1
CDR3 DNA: TGCGCCAGCAGCTTGAGGACTAGCGGACCCGGAGGGTTCTTC
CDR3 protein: CASSLRTSGPGGFF

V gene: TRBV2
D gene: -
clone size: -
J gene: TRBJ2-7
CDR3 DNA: TGTGCCAGCAGTGAACTAGAAATGTACGAGCAGTACTTC
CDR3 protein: CASSELEMYEQYF

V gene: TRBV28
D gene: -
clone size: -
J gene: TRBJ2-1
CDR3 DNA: TGTGCCAGCAGTTTCGGCAGGGGCAGGAGTCTTTACAATGAGCAGTTCTTC
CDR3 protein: CASSFGRGRSLYNEQFF

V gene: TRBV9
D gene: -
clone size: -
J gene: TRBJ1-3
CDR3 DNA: TGTGCCAGCAGCGTCGGGGTTGGTGGAAACACCATATATTTT
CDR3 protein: CASSVGVGGNTIYF

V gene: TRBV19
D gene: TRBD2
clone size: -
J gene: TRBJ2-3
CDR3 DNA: TGTGCCAGTAGTATGGCCGGACGGGCTAGCGGGAGTTTAGATACGCAGTATTTT
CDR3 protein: CASSMAGRASGSLDTQYF

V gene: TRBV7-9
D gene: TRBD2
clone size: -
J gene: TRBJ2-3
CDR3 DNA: TGTGCCAGCAGCTTAGGTCCAGGGAGGGCCACAGATACGCAGTATTTT
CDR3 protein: CASSLGPGRATDTQYF

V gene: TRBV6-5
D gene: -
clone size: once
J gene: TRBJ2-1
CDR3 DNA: TGTGCCAGCAGTTACCTGAGCTCCTACAATGAGCAGTTCTTC
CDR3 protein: CASSYLSSYNEQFF

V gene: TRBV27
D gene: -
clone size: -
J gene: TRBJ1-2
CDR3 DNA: TGTGCCAGCGGCTTCGGGGTTTCCTCCAACTATGGCTACACCTTC
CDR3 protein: CASGFGVSSNYGYTF

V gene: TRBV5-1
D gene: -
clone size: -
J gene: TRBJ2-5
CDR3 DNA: TGCGCCAGCAGCTTGGAACTAGCAGGGGAGACCCAGTACTTC
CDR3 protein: CASSLELAGETQYF

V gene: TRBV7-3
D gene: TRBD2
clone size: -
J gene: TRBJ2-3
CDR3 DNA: TGTGCCAGCGCTCGTAGGGGCGGGGGAGCGGATACGCAGTATTTT
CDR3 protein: CASARRGGGADTQYF

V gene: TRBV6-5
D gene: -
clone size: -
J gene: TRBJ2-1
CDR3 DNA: TGTGCCAGCAGTTTTGGGGCCATGGTGGTCAATGAGCAGTTCTTC
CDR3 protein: CASSFGAMVVNEQFF

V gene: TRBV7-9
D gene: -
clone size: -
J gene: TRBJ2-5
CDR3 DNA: TGTGCCAGCAGCTTCTCGACAGCACAAGAGACCCAGTACTTC
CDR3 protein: CASSFSTAQETQYF

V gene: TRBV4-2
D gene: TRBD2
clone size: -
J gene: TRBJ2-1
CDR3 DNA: TGTGCCAGCAGCCAAGAACTGGTAGCGGGAGGGCGGAGTGAGCAGTTCTTC
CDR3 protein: CASSQELVAGGRSEQFF

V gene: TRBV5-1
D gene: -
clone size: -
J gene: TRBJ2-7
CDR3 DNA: TGCGCCAGCAGCTTGGACAGCGGACGGACTGGGACTTACGAGCAGTACTTC
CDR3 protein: CASSLDSGRTGTYEQYF

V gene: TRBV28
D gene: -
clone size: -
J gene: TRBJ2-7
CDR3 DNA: TGTGCCAGCAGTTTCGGCCAACAGGGATCCTACGAGCAGTACTTC
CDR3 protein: CASSFGQQGSYEQYF

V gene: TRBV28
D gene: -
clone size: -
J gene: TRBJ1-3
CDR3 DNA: TGTGCCAGCAGTGGCGGGGGCTTTGGAAACACCATATATTTT
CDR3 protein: CASSGGGFGNTIYF

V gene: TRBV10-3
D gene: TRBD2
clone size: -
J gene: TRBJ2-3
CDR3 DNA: TGTGCCATCAGTCGACTAGCGGGGGGGCAGGATACGCAGTATTTT
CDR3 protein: CAISRLAGGQDTQYF

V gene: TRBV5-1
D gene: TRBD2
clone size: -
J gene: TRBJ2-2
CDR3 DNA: TGCGCCAGCAGCATGACTAGCGGTAACACCGGGGAGCTGTTTTTT
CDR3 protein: CASSMTSGNTGELFF

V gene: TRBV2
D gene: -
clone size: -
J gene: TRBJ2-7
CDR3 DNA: TGTGCCAGCAGTGTGGAGGAGGCCTCCTACGAGCAGTACTTC
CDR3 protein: CASSVEEASYEQYF

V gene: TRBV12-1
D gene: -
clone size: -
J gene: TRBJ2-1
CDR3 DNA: TGTGCCAGCAGCCCCCATGCCAGTGCTGAGCAGTTCTTC
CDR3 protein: CASSPHASAEQFF

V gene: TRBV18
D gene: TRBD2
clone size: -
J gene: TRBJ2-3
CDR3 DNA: TGTGCCAGCTCACCACTACCGACTAGCGGGAGCACAGATACGCAGTATTTT
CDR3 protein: CASSPLPTSGSTDTQYF

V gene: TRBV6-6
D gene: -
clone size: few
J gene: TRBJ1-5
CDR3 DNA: TGTGCCAGCAGCCCGCGGGGGTTCAATCAGCCCCAGCATTTT
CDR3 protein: CASSPRGFNQPQHF

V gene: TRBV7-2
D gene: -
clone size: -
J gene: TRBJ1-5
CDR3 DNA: TGTGCCAGCAGCTGGGGGGGGCAGCCCCAGCATTTT
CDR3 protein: CASSWGGQPQHF

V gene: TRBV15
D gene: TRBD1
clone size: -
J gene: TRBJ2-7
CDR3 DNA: TGTGCCACCAGCAGAGATCCCCCGCGGACAGGGATGGGCTACGAGCAGTACTTC
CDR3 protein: CATSRDPPRTGMGYEQYF

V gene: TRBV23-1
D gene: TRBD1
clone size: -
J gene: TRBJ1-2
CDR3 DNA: TGCGCCAGCAGTCAATTCTACACAGGGGCCAACGGCTACACCTTC
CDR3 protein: CASSQFYTGANGYTF

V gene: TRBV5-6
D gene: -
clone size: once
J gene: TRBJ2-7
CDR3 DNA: TGTGCCAGCAGCTTGGGGAGAGACTACGAGCAGTACTTC
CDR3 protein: CASSLGRDYEQYF

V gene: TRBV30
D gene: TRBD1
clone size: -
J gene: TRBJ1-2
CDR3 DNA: TGTGCCTGTATGATCGGGACAGGGGGCGCGTTTAAGCATGGCTACACCTTC
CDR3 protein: CACMIGTGGAFKHGYTF

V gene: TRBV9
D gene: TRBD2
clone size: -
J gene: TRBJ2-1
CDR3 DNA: TGTGCCAGCAGCGTAGGGAGGGTCGGCGGGGGGGCCCGCAATGAGCAGTTCTTC
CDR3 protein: CASSVGRVGGGARNEQFF

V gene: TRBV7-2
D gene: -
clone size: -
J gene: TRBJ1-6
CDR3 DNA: TGTGCCAGCAGCTTTGCCCAACCGAGCTCCTATAATTCACCCCTCCACTTT
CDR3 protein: CASSFAQPSSYNSPLHF

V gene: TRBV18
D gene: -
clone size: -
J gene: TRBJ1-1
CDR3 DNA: TGTGCCAGCTCACCAGAACAGGGCTTGAACACTGAAGCTTTCTTT
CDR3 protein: CASSPEQGLNTEAFF

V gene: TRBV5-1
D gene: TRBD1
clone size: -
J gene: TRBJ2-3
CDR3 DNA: TGCGCCAGCAGCTCTTTGGGACAGGGAAGCACAGATACGCAGTATTTT
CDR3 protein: CASSSLGQGSTDTQYF

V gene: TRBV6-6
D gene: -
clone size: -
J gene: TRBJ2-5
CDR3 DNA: TGTGCCAGCAGACTAGACGTGTACCAAGAGACCCAGTACTTC
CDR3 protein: CASRLDVYQETQYF

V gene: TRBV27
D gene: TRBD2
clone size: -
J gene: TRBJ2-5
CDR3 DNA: TGTGCCAGCAGGTATAGAGGGACTAGCGAGATAGAGACCCAGTACTTC
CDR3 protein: CASRYRGTSEIETQYF